Given below is one TCR beta chain in context. No antigen is known for it. Using RNA template, CDR3s of TCR alpha and beta were amplified with iRepertoire arm-PCR. One-step reverse transcription and amplification started from approximately 100-400 ng of tissue mRNA or PBMC total RNA. One entry per CDR3 protein, called by TCRdb with MiXCR from the multiplex PCR reads. The sample lists 300,000 to 400,000 distinct CDR3 sequences, roughly two fifths seen once, with more than 10% in the top ten. This record belongs to a study of glioma-infiltrating T cells. The CDR3 totals 14 residues. The V gene's germline CDR1 is DFQATT and CDR2 SNEGSKA (reference sequence). V shed 3 bases, J shed 5 bases, and the junction held 4 bases outside the gene matches. Study-wide points: Only very few CDR3 sequences appeared in both tissue and blood.

This TCR was recovered from a human donor with low-grade glioma or glioblastoma, undergoing nonglioma brain surgery, or in good health (not recorded which). The V call is TRBV20-1, the J call TRBJ1-2; 12 positions match TRBD1. Sequencing was carried out using glioma tissue, nonneoplastic brain tissue, or PBMCs (not recorded which). The CDR3 region is CSARGTGGLYGYTF. As DNA, the CDR3 is TGCAGTGCTAGGGGGACAGGGGGCCTTTATGGCTACACCTTC.